This T cell receptor (beta chain) was obtained from a study of tumor and adjacent non-tumor tissue in lung cancer (dated by TCRdb to 2017 to 2018). With regard to the full study: Of the cohort, around 12 patients had adenocarcinoma, 2 had squamous cell carcinoma and 1 had small cell lung cancer. TCRbeta CDR3 sequencing was performed on about 29 paired specimens, with one tumor sample and one normal lung sample collected per patient. The 15 enrolled patients, of whom some 10 were men and 5 were women, were aged about 31 to 85 years and were diagnosed with TNM stage I to III disease. The study compared bulk TCRbeta repertoires between lung tumor tissue and matched distant non-tumor lung tissue from 15 or so lung cancer patients. Sequencing produced fewer than 150,000,000 productive TCRbeta reads in total, an average of about 4.5 million reads per sample. Findings and caveats that apply to the study as a whole: In normal lung, the top 100 clones accounted for a significantly larger cumulative share of the repertoire than in tumor tissue. The methods do not name the sequencing platform or mention unique molecular identifiers. Because peripheral blood was not sequenced, blood TCRbeta repertoires in the lung cancer patients of the study were not examined. TCR diversity (inverse Simpson) was significantly higher in tumor than in normal lung tissue (roughly 430 vs 170, P = 0.0075, Mann-Whitney U test). Only approximately 14 patients were in the cohort, and the authors stated that larger samples and more detailed clinical data are needed. TCR diversity was significantly higher in younger patients, and greater tumor TCR diversity was associated with shorter overall survival and shorter disease-free survival.

RNA was extracted from bulk unsorted tissue and checked for quality with a NanoDrop ND-1000 and an Agilent 2100. For the normal lung samples, distant non-tumor tissue was collected more than 3 cm away from the tumor edge. All donors had newly diagnosed lung cancer, had not received prior chemotherapy, and were admitted for thoracic surgery in China between August and November 2014. Patients who had received previous radiotherapy or chemotherapy, or who had another concurrent cancer, were excluded from the study. Pieces of surgical tissue measuring roughly 1-2.2 cm3 were kept in RNAlater solution and stored at -80 degrees C until use. The junction shows trimming of 5 bases on V and 2 bases on J, plus 10 bases between the germline ends. The CDR3 sequence holds 13 residues, the cysteine and phenylalanine included. Kept here is only the CDR3 DNA, which spans 39 bases and is read in frame from base 1.

The receptor library was made with multiplex PCR. For sequencing, an Illumina HiSeq 2500 was employed. TCRbeta libraries were built by three rounds of nested PCR using primers (Table S4), following protocols modified from ARM-PCR. Before sequencing, PCR products in the 200-500 bp range were cut out of the gel and cleaned up using the QIAquick gel extraction kit. Per the authors' processing: Reads were cleaned using Trimmomatic, were merged into complete CDR3 sequences using FLASH, and were assigned to V(D)J germline segments using MiTCR. VDJtools was used to compute clonal diversity as the inverse Simpson's index. A read counted as productive if the sequence was in-frame and lacked a premature stop codon. The public sequencing data were trimmed at Q25 with fastp and processed into clonotypes with MiXCR by TCRdb, which kept only in-frame beta chains. Records with the same CDR3 protein are collapsed into one entry carrying the most frequent genes and DNA. It is TCRdb's table, rather than the study itself, that gives the V and J calls and clone size. The sample contains 60,000 to 85,000 distinct CDR3 sequences, under 80% of them found a single time. Of the sample, 40% to 45% falls within the top ten clones.

The table lists this clonotype with a few counts. Its antigen is not yet known. The input lacks base qualities; no much larger clone sits a single base away. The source is a man between 60 and 75 years old with non-small cell lung cancer. Sequenced material: distant non-tumor lung tissue. The sequence is built from TRBV12-3 or TRBV12-4 and TRBJ2-7; the D gene identity is not certain. This receptor carries the CDR3 CASSKTSTYEQYF. The nucleotide sequence is given as TGTGCCAGCAGTAAAACTTCTACCTACGAGCAGTACTTC.